This T cell receptor (beta chain) was identified during a study of CD8 T cells in ankylosing spondylitis. A remark on this clonotype: The antigen remains undetermined.

The germline CDR1 and CDR2 sequences are DFQATT and SNEGSKA (reference sequence). The CDR3 covers 17 residues. Losses at the gene ends were 3 bases for V and 8 bases for J; bases not matched to a gene: 18. Generation of TCR beta libraries employed quantitative 5'-RACE incorporating molecular barcodes. TCRdb re-analysed the 5' RACE reads in MiXCR, keeping a single row per CDR3 protein. This table holds 350,000 to 450,000 distinct CDR3 sequences, about 25% found once. Study-level points and caveats: The disease-linked clones had a CD8+ phenotype and low blood frequencies. Characteristic of ankylosing spondylitis blood, it appeared, was a TCR beta motif comprising about eight highly homologous variants. There was reportedly significant enrichment of clones that were disease-linked in matched ankylosing spondylitis synovial fluid. Earlier work had already found some motif variants in reactive arthritis synovial fluid and blood.

The rearrangement uses TRBV20-1 and TRBJ2-1; 8 nucleotides align to TRBD2. The sequence derives from a male donor with ankylosing spondylitis. The sample was blood, either unsorted or a sorted T cell fraction (not recorded which). The CDR3 bases are TGCAGTGCTAGGTCCGACTCCGGGACTAGAAGCTTCGATGAGCAGTTCTTC. Translation: CSARSDSGTRSFDEQFF.